This T cell receptor beta chain is from a study of blood T cell repertoires in COVID-19. Study in general: T cells, B-cell-depleted T cells, or PBMCs supplied cDNA or gDNA.

This clone has a single count. Germline values: CDR1 MNHEY, CDR2 SMNVEV (reference sequence). CDR3 size: 16 residues. The J segment lost 2 bases and the V segment lost 3 bases, leaving 8 bases of the junction unmatched. The repertoire was sequenced with immunoSEQ multiplex PCR; TCRdb's copy has only in-frame clones and lacks some. Here the sample spans about 140,000 clones, 70% to 80% being singletons. The sequence came from a man aged 55 to 70 with acute or convalescent COVID-19. The chain has TRBV27 and TRBJ2-7, with TRBD1 identical over 9 bases. The sequenced material came from peripheral blood. Here the CDR3 DNA reads TGTGCCAGCAGTTTTAGCTGGACAGGGGTCCCCTACGAGCAGTACTTC. Residues: CASSFSWTGVPYEQYF.